The 14 T cell receptor beta chains listed next were all sequenced from one sample in a study of blood T cell repertoires in COVID-19. Sequencing used immunoSEQ multiplex PCR; TCRdb keeps in-frame clones, though not all of them. Here the sample spans tens of thousands of clones, less than 80% being singletons. What was sequenced was peripheral blood. Source of these receptors: a human donor in a cohort sampled during active COVID-19.

V and J are TRBV28 and TRBJ2-5, with 9 bases matching TRBD1. The CDR3 runs to 14 residues. Trimming took 10 bases from V and 2 from J; bases not matched to a gene: 8. CDR1 is MDHEN, CDR2 SYDVKM, per germline. CDR3 amino acids: CATTGGLRQETQYF. The CDR3 nucleotides read TGTGCCACCACAGGGGGCTTAAGGCAAGAGACCCAGTACTTC.

The chain carries TRBV6-5 and TRBJ2-7, with TRBD2 identical over 10 bases. V trimming: 4 bases; J trimming: 2 bases; junction bases outside the gene matches: 5. The CDR3 sequence is 15 residues long. Germline lookup yields CDR1 MNHEY and CDR2 SVGAGI. CDR3 DNA sequence: TGTGCCAGCAGTTCAGCGGGAGGGGGGACCTACGAGCAGTACTTC. This sequence encodes CASSSAGGGTYEQYF.

V and J are TRBV29-1 and TRBJ2-5, with 8 bases fitting TRBD1. CDR1 and CDR2 from the germline V gene are SQVTM and ANQGSEA. The CDR3 is 13 residues long. With 7 bases clipped from V and 2 bases from J, the junction kept 6 bases outside the gene matches. DNA of the CDR3: TGCAGCGGGAGACAGGGGTCTCAAGAGACCCAGTACTTC. This gives the protein CSGRQGSQETQYF.

J is TRBJ2-7 and V is TRBV5-1, with a tentative D call TRBD2 (6 bases). Between the trimmed V and J ends, which lost 4 bases and 6 bases, there was a span of 20 bases. The CDR3 is 15 amino acids. CDR1 and CDR2 from the germline V gene are SGHRS and YFSETQ. The CDR3 here is CASSRVASGLLEQYF. CDR3 coding DNA: TGCGCCAGCAGCCGCGTCGCGAGCGGACTACTCGAGCAGTACTTC.

The J gene is TRBJ2-5, the V gene TRBV25-1; D may be TRBD2 (6 bases). Germline-derived CDR1 and CDR2 are MGHDK and SYGVNS. The length of the CDR3 is 14 residues. V lost 4 bases to trimming and J lost 0 bases, with 9 bases between them. CDR3 in DNA: TGTGCCAGCAGTGTTGGGGGGAACCAAGAGACCCAGTACTTC. Translation gives CASSVGGNQETQYF.

The chain employs TRBV6-6 and TRBJ1-5; tentatively, D is TRBD1 (6 bases). CDR3 length: 15 amino acids. Germline V CDR1 and CDR2: MNHNY, SVGAGI (reference sequence). V was pared by 7 bases and J by 4 bases, with 17 bases between. CDR3 DNA sequence: TGTGCCAGCACCGGGGGGGGCGGGGAAAATCAGCCCCAGCATTTT. It yields the protein CASTGGGGENQPQHF.

The V and J genes are TRBV11-3 and TRBJ1-2, with D possibly matching TRBD1 (6 bases). There are 12 residues in the CDR3. Germline assignment: CDR1 SGHNT and CDR2 YENEEA. The V end was cut by 8 bases, the J end by 7 bases, with 14 bases between. CDR3 amino acids: CASATGRGGYTF. CDR3 in DNA: TGTGCCAGCGCTACGGGCAGGGGTGGCTACACCTTC.

The V gene is TRBV11-2, the J gene TRBJ1-2; D call uncertain. Germline V gives CDR1 SGHAT, CDR2 FQNNGV. Trimming shortened V by 5 bases and J by 8 bases, and 18 bases separated the two germline ends. The CDR3 loop spans 14 amino acids. CDR3 amino acids: CASSPNSLPTGYTF. The CDR3 DNA sequence: TGTGCCAGCAGCCCCAATTCACTCCCTACGGGCTACACCTTC.

This clone was seen only once. The V gene is TRBV28, the J gene TRBJ2-3; maybe TRBD2 (6 bases). Trimming shortened V by 5 bases and J by 4 bases, and 10 bases separated the two germline ends. Per the germline V gene, CDR1 is MDHEN and CDR2 is SYDVKM. The length of the CDR3 is 13 residues. This chain's CDR3 is CASSPTGADTQYF. In DNA form, the CDR3 reads TGTGCCAGCAGTCCAACGGGGGCAGATACGCAGTATTTT.

This clone was seen a single time. The chain is built from TRBV7-6 and TRBJ2-1; 7 bases align to TRBD1. The CDR3 is made up of 13 amino acids. J gave up 6 bases and V 4 bases, and 3 bases lay outside the gene matches. CDR1 is SGHVS, CDR2 FNYEAQ, per germline. DNA of the CDR3: TGTGCCAGCAGCTCATGGACAGGCAATGAGCAGTTCTTC. Its protein is CASSSWTGNEQFF.

CDR3 nucleotides: TGCAGCGTTGAGCTCGCGATCGGTCAGCCCCAGCATTTT. Amino acids: CSVELAIGQPQHF. The chain recombines TRBV29-1 with TRBJ1-5; D unresolved. Germline V CDR1 and CDR2: SQVTM, ANQGSEA. Trimming took 3 bases from V and 6 from J, leaving 12 bases between them. The CDR3 loop spans 13 amino acids.

The chain recombines TRBV14 with TRBJ1-2, with a tentative D call TRBD1 (6 bases). Germline-derived CDR1 and CDR2 are SGHDN and FVKESK. The CDR3 spans 13 residues. The ends were cut back, 4 bases at V and 4 bases at J, with 10 bases in the middle. CDR3 sequence reads: CASSPDRIYGYTF. The DNA for the CDR3 is TGTGCCAGCAGCCCCGACAGGATCTATGGCTACACCTTC.

This clone was observed a few times. V usage is TRBV23-1 and J usage is TRBJ1-1, with a tentative D call TRBD1 (5 bases). TRBV23-1 falls under the ORF class, with uncertain function. CDR3 size: 17 residues. The V gene lost 2 bases and the J gene lost 2 bases, with 18 bases spanning the gap. CDR3 residues: CASSQPDSPQGNTEAFF. The CDR3 nucleotides are TGCGCCAGCAGTCAACCCGACAGCCCTCAGGGAAACACTGAAGCTTTCTTT.

This chain joins TRBV11-1 and TRBJ1-4, with TRBD1 matching over 9 bases. The CDR3 contains 15 residues. Germline values: CDR1 SGHAT, CDR2 FQDESV (reference sequence). V gave up 5 bases and J gave up 7 bases; unmatched junction bases: 8. CDR3 sequence: CASSDRDRVGEKLFF. As DNA, the CDR3 is TGTGCCAGCAGCGACAGGGACAGGGTAGGTGAAAAACTGTTTTTT.